These T cell receptor beta chains were read from a single sample in a study of blood T cell repertoires in COVID-19. The repertoire was sequenced with immunoSEQ multiplex PCR; TCRdb's copy has only in-frame clones and lacks some. The table records 300,000 to 500,000 clones, 70% to 90% of them present only once. What was sequenced was PBMCs or T cells enriched from blood (not recorded which). These receptors all stem from a woman aged 25 to 39 with acute COVID-19. Both conserved end residues are part of each CDR3. D genes are given only for firm matches. Rows may omit the clone size; those that give it use once, few, many or a size class.

j_gene: TRBJ2-7; d_gene: -; abundance: -; v_gene: TRBV10-3; CDR3aa: CAISESGAGEQYF; CDR3nt: TGTGCCATCAGTGAGTCGGGGGCAGGGGAGCAGTACTTC
j_gene: TRBJ2-3; d_gene: TRBD2; abundance: -; v_gene: TRBV5-4; CDR3aa: CASSLLLAGADTQYF; CDR3nt: TGTGCCAGCAGCTTGTTGCTAGCGGGGGCAGATACGCAGTATTTT
j_gene: TRBJ2-5; d_gene: -; abundance: -; v_gene: TRBV21-1; CDR3aa: CASSKVGTGQETQYF; CDR3nt: TGTGCCAGCAGCAAAGTAGGAACAGGGCAAGAGACCCAGTACTTC
j_gene: TRBJ2-2; d_gene: TRBD1; abundance: -; v_gene: TRBV27; CDR3aa: CASSLKSGGGGELFF; CDR3nt: TGTGCCAGCAGTTTAAAGTCAGGGGGCGGCGGGGAGCTGTTTTTT
j_gene: TRBJ1-2; d_gene: -; abundance: -; v_gene: TRBV27; CDR3aa: CASSFLANYGYTF; CDR3nt: TGTGCCAGCAGTTTTTTAGCTAACTATGGCTACACCTTC
j_gene: TRBJ2-1; d_gene: TRBD2; abundance: -; v_gene: TRBV4-1; CDR3aa: CASSLRSGGVGSYNEQFF; CDR3nt: TGCGCCAGCAGCCTTCGGAGCGGGGGAGTTGGTTCCTACAATGAGCAGTTCTTC
j_gene: TRBJ1-1; d_gene: -; abundance: -; v_gene: TRBV18; CDR3aa: CASSPNGDLAFF; CDR3nt: TGTGCCAGCTCACCGAACGGGGATCTTGCTTTCTTT
j_gene: TRBJ1-5; d_gene: TRBD1; abundance: -; v_gene: TRBV3-1/TRBV3-2; CDR3aa: CASSLQGAQPQHF; CDR3nt: TGTGCCAGCAGTCTACAGGGGGCTCAGCCCCAGCATTTT
j_gene: TRBJ1-6; d_gene: -; abundance: -; v_gene: TRBV27; CDR3aa: CASSLRVIGSYNSPLHF; CDR3nt: TGTGCCAGCAGTCTTCGCGTCATTGGTTCCTATAATTCACCCCTCCACTTT
j_gene: TRBJ2-6; d_gene: -; abundance: -; v_gene: TRBV29-1; CDR3aa: CSVERVGRASIGANVLTF; CDR3nt: TGCAGCGTTGAACGGGTAGGCAGGGCTTCGATCGGGGCCAACGTCCTGACTTTC
j_gene: TRBJ1-2; d_gene: -; abundance: -; v_gene: TRBV19; CDR3aa: CASSMSLNRANYGYTF; CDR3nt: TGTGCCAGTAGTATGTCACTGAACAGGGCTAACTATGGCTACACCTTC
j_gene: TRBJ1-6; d_gene: -; abundance: -; v_gene: TRBV27; CDR3aa: CASSRPGGPLHF; CDR3nt: TGTGCCAGCAGTCGCCCAGGAGGGCCCCTCCACTTT
j_gene: TRBJ1-2; d_gene: -; abundance: few; v_gene: TRBV12-5; CDR3aa: CASGLPGGPLNGYTF; CDR3nt: TGTGCTAGTGGTTTGCCCGGGGGGCCGTTGAATGGCTACACCTTC
j_gene: TRBJ2-2; d_gene: -; abundance: -; v_gene: TRBV2; CDR3aa: CASSDRGWSGELFF; CDR3nt: TGTGCCAGCAGTGACAGGGGTTGGTCCGGGGAGCTGTTTTTT